This T cell receptor beta chain was sequenced in a study of T-cell reconstitution after alpha-beta-depleted transplantation in children. Germline trimming cut 4 bases from V and 9 bases from J; bases unmatched to any gene: 15. The CDR3 loop spans 16 amino acids. Germline lookup yields CDR1 DFQATT and CDR2 SNEGSKA (reference sequence). The TCRbeta library was prepared with unique molecular identifiers. TCRdb recomputed calls from the PCR reads with MiXCR, one row per CDR3 protein. Of hundreds of thousands of distinct CDR3 sequences in the sample, approximately 15% are singletons; the top ten hold 1.1%.

Sequenced material: PBMCs from the stem cell graft donor, taken from the stem cell graft. The V gene is TRBV20-1, the J gene TRBJ2-1; 10 bases are shared with TRBD2. The TCR sequence derives from a human donor who donated a stem cell graft to a child with acute myeloid leukemia. The CDR3 DNA sequence: TGCAGTGCTACTCCCCGCCGCCCGGGACTAGCGTCTGAGCAGTTCTTC. It yields the protein CSATPRRPGLASEQFF.